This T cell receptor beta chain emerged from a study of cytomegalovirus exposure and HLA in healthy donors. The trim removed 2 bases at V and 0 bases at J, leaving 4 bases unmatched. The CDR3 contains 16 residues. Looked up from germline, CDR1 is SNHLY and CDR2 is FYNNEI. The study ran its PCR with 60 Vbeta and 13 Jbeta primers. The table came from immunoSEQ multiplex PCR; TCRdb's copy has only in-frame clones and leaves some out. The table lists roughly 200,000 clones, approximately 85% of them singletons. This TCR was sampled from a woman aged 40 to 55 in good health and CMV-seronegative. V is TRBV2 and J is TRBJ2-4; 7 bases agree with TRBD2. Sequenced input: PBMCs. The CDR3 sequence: CASSERGLVAKNIQYF. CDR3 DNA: TGTGCCAGCAGTGAAAGAGGACTAGTAGCCAAAAACATTCAGTACTTC.